Shown below are 18 T cell receptor beta chains from a single sample sequenced in a study of human T cells and chemical hapten exposure. Time point denoted: pre-sensitization, week 0. The treatment denotes: therapeutic diphenylcyclopropenone sensitization with weekly scalp DPC. MiXCR, run by TCRdb on the RACE reads, gives a single entry per CDR3 protein. This table has over 300,000 distinct CDR3 sequences, 5.1% appearing once. The material sequenced was whole blood, taken in connection with sensitization to the hapten diphenylcyclopropenone (DPC). The receptors come from a woman between 45 and 65 years old with alopecia areata. Some clones in this sample may be carry-over from other donors' samples.

This chain joins TRBV6-5 and TRBJ1-4, with TRBD1 matching over 8 bases. Germline V gives CDR1 MNHEY, CDR2 SVGAGI. With V trimmed by 11 bases and J by 9 bases, 5 bases remained unmatched. This CDR3 has 11 residues. CDR3 loop: CACGQGKKLFF. CDR3 nucleotides: TGTGCCTGTGGACAGGGTAAAAAACTGTTTTTT.

The chain joins TRBV5-5 to TRBJ2-7; weak D call: TRBD1 (5 bases). Looked up from germline, CDR1 is SGHKS and CDR2 is YYEKEE (reference sequence). V lost 1 base and J lost 3, with 11 bases in between. The CDR3 contains 14 residues. The CDR3 loop reads CASSLSQGYYEQYF. DNA of the CDR3: TGTGCCAGCAGCTTGTCGCAGGGATACTACGAGCAGTACTTC. Full variable domain (missing parts from reference TRBV5-5 and TRBJ2-7): DAGVTQSPTHLIKTRGQQVTLRCSPISGHKSVSWYQQVLGQGPQFIFQYYEKEERGRGNFPDRFSARQFPNYSSELNVNALLLGDSALYLCASSLSQGYYEQYFGPGTRLTVT.

This clonotype was observed at least ten times. The chain carries TRBV12-3 or TRBV12-4 and TRBJ2-7, with D unclear. The CDR3 has 10 residues. V was clipped by 6 bases and J by 2 bases, with 2 bases between them. CDR3 DNA: TGTGCCAGCAGGGCCTACGAGCAGTACTTC. This translates into CASRAYEQYF.

This clonotype was observed a handful of times. The chain employs TRBV28 and TRBJ1-3, with 12 bases fitting TRBD1. V was clipped by 3 bases and J by 9 bases; unmatched bases: 9. The germline CDR1 and CDR2 sequences are MDHEN and SYDVKM. The CDR3 contains 16 residues. The DNA of the CDR3 is TGTGCCAGCAGTTTCTCCGGGACAGGGGGCATTGGCACCATATATTTT. Amino acids: CASSFSGTGGIGTIYF.

The rearrangement uses TRBV4-3 and TRBJ2-3; 12 bases map to TRBD2. Germline CDR1 LGHNA, CDR2 YSLEER. V gave up 1 base and J gave up 0 bases; unmatched junction bases: 14. This CDR3 is 21 amino acids long. The CDR3 bases are TGCGCCAGCAGCCAAGGAAGGAGTACTAGCGGGAGGAAAATAAGCACAGATACGCAGTATTTT. It translates to CASSQGRSTSGRKISTDTQYF.

This clonotype was counted at least ten times. The CDR3 spells CASSPSITYEQYF. The DNA of the CDR3 is TGTGCCAGCTCACCTTCAATTACCTACGAGCAGTACTTC. The chain couples TRBV18 to TRBJ2-7; no firm D call. CDR3 length: 13 amino acids. Trimming took 3 bases from V and 2 from J, leaving 8 bases between them. The germline V gene encodes CDR1 KGHSH and CDR2 LQKENI.

In this sample, this clonotype turned up many times. The chain uses TRBV20-1 and TRBJ1-1, with a tentative D call TRBD1 (6 bases). The CDR3 sequence is 15 residues long. Germline CDR1 and CDR2: DFQATT and SNEGSKA (reference sequence). The V end lost 0 bases, the J end lost 5 bases, and 16 bases lay between the germline ends. CDR3 sequence reads: CSARDSSGVTTEAFF. DNA for the CDR3: TGCAGTGCTAGAGATTCCTCAGGGGTAACAACTGAAGCTTTCTTT.

This clonotype has ten or more counts. The rearrangement joins TRBV20-1 to TRBJ2-7; the D gene is possibly TRBD2 (6 bases). The CDR3 is 12 residues long. CDR1 is DFQATT and CDR2 is SNEGSKA in the germline V gene (reference sequence). V was shortened by 3 bases and J by 3 bases, with 9 bases between the two germline ends. The CDR3 reads CSASGGIYEQYF. CDR3 coding DNA: TGCAGTGCTAGTGGAGGGATCTACGAGCAGTACTTC.

This clonotype was seen more than once but under ten times. The chain recombines TRBV28 with TRBJ2-7; D remains ambiguous. The germline V and J ends were trimmed by 6 bases and 4 bases, with 19 bases remaining between them. Germline loops: CDR1 MDHEN, CDR2 SYDVKM. This CDR3 is 15 amino acids long. The CDR3 is CASSLMGSPVYEQYF. In DNA, the CDR3 is TGTGCCAGCAGCTTGATGGGTTCACCCGTATACGAGCAGTACTTC.

V and J are TRBV7-9 and TRBJ2-1, with D perhaps being TRBD1 or TRBD2 (5 bases each). From germline, CDR1 is SEHNR and CDR2 FQNEAQ (reference sequence). This CDR3 region has 15 residues. Trimming left V 6 bases short and J 7 bases short, with 19 bases between. The CDR3 coding sequence is TGTGCCAGCAGTGGGTTCGGGGCATCGGGTAATGAGCAGTTCTTC. Translated, it gives CASSGFGASGNEQFF.

Here the CDR3 DNA reads TGCGCCAGCAGCTTGGCGGGACAGGGGTCCATTCAGTACTTC. This encodes CASSLAGQGSIQYF. This chain uses TRBV5-1 with TRBJ2-4; 10 bases align to TRBD1. Germline CDR1 reads SGHRS; CDR2 reads YFSETQ. Trimming removed 0 bases from V and 9 bases from J; junction bases left unmatched: 3. This CDR3 region has 14 residues.

This clonotype was seen repeatedly, ten times or more. The CDR3 nucleotides are TGCAGTGCTAGAGACGCCCAGGGGGACTACCCCACAGATACGCAGTATTTT. It encodes CSARDAQGDYPTDTQYF. The J gene is TRBJ2-3, the V gene TRBV20-1, with D perhaps being TRBD1 or TRBD2 (7 bases each). Germline CDR1 and CDR2: DFQATT and SNEGSKA (reference sequence). V lost 0 bases, J lost 2 bases, and 18 bases lay in between. The CDR3 totals 17 residues.

The chain uses TRBV9 and TRBJ2-7; possibly TRBD2 for D (7 bases). The ends were cut back, 4 bases at V and 3 bases at J, with 17 bases in the middle. The CDR3 loop spans 15 amino acids. CDR1 is SGDLS and CDR2 is YYNGEE in the germline V gene. In DNA form, the CDR3 reads TGTGCCAGCAGCTCCGGAGGGGGACTAAACTACGAGCAGTACTTC. Amino acids: CASSSGGGLNYEQYF.

This clonotype was seen at least ten times. The chain recombines TRBV5-1 with TRBJ2-7; 7 nucleotides agree with TRBD1. Germline V gene lookup returns CDR1 SGHRS and CDR2 YFSETQ. This CDR3 is built from 14 residues. Unmatched junction bases numbered 4, after V lost 2 bases and J lost 2 bases. As DNA, the CDR3 is TGCGCCAGCAGCTTCACAGGGGAGACCTACGAGCAGTACTTC. Encoded protein: CASSFTGETYEQYF.

The gene calls are TRBV28 and TRBJ1-5; tentative D call: TRBD1 (5 bases). In germline, CDR1 is MDHEN, CDR2 SYDVKM. Trimming removed 1 base from V and 6 bases from J, with 7 bases in between. This CDR3 region has 13 residues. DNA of the CDR3: TGTGCCAGCAGTTTATTAGGGGCTCAGCCCCAGCATTTT. This gives the protein CASSLLGAQPQHF.

In this sample, this clonotype turned up a few times. The chain uses TRBV9 and TRBJ2-3, with D unclear. Trimming removed 4 bases from V and 4 bases from J, with 13 bases in between. The length of the CDR3 is 14 residues. Per the germline V gene, CDR1 is SGDLS and CDR2 is YYNGEE. The CDR3 DNA reads TGTGCCAGCAGCCCCGGCGGAGCCCCAGATACGCAGTATTTT. This sequence encodes CASSPGGAPDTQYF.

The table lists this clonotype with many counts. This chain links TRBV20-1 with TRBJ2-7; D is perhaps TRBD1 (6 bases). The germline V and J ends were trimmed by 0 bases and 3 bases, with 9 bases remaining between them. CDR1 DFQATT and CDR2 SNEGSKA come from the germline V gene (reference sequence). The CDR3 totals 13 residues. In DNA, the CDR3 is TGCAGTGCTAGAGATCTGGACAGCTACGAGCAGTACTTC. Amino acids: CSARDLDSYEQYF.

This rearrangement joins TRBV9 to TRBJ1-6, with D uncertain. Germline V gene lookup returns CDR1 SGDLS and CDR2 YYNGEE. V was pared by 4 bases and J by 8 bases, with 13 bases between. This CDR3 contains 14 residues. DNA for the CDR3: TGTGCCAGCAGCCCCGACGGGGAGGATTCACCCCTCCACTTT. As protein: CASSPDGEDSPLHF.